This T cell receptor (beta chain) was sequenced in a study of blood T cell repertoires in COVID-19. Across the study: COVID-19 samples collected from the United States, Italy and Spain covered acute and convalescent phases. The analysed material was cDNA or gDNA that came from T cells, B-cell-depleted T cells, or PBMCs.

Original analysis: Estimated nucleated cell counts came from reference gene primer amplification. Produced via immunoSEQ multiplex PCR; TCRdb's table is partial and in-frame only. V and J calls and clone size come straight from that table; D and trimming were deduced from the DNA. The sample has over 85,000 clones, 70% to 90% seen once. This CDR3 is 14 amino acids long. Germline values: CDR1 SGHTA, CDR2 FQGNSA. The V end was cut by 5 bases, the J end by 8 bases, with 16 bases between. The V gene is TRBV7-2, the J gene TRBJ2-1; TRBD1 is a possible D gene (7 bases). The TCR sequence derives from a man aged 50 or older with acute or convalescent COVID-19. The sequencing input was peripheral blood. This chain's CDR3 is CASSPRQGGDEQFF. The DNA for the CDR3 is TGTGCCAGCAGCCCCCGACAGGGAGGCGATGAGCAGTTCTTC.